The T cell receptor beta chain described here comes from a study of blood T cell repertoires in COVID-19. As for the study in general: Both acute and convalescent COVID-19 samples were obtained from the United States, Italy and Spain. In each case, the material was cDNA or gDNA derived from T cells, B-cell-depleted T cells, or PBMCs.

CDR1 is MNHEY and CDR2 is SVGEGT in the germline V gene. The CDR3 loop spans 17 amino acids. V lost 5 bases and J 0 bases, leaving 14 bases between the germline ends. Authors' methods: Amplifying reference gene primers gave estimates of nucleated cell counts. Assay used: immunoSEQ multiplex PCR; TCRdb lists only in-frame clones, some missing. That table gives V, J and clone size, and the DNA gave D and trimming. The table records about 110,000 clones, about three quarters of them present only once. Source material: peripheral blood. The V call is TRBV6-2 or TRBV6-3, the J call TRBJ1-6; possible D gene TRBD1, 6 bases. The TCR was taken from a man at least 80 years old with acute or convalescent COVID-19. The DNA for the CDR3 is TGTGCCAGCAGTATCGACAGGACGAGCTCCTATAATTCACCCCTCCACTTT. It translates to CASSIDRTSSYNSPLHF.